This T cell receptor beta chain was observed in a study of cytomegalovirus exposure and HLA in healthy donors. The assay was immunoSEQ multiplex PCR, and TCRdb's table has in-frame clones only and misses some. This sample carries some 44,000 clones, more than 85% of them seen once, and the ten largest clones take about 5%. Concerning this clone itself: Its antigen is unknown.

Points from the study as a whole: In vitro data verified a few CMV-associated chains as specific for CMV antigens. Rare TCR sequences dominated, though some public TCRs recurred in many donors.

The germline V and J ends were trimmed by 3 bases and 2 bases, with 7 bases remaining between them. The CDR3 sequence is 13 residues long. The germline CDR1 and CDR2 sequences are WSHSY and SAAADI. The origin of this receptor is a man in his late teens or twenties in good health and CMV-seronegative. The sample consisted of PBMCs. The rearrangement uses TRBV10-2 and TRBJ1-1; D is unresolved. The CDR3 here is CASSDPGNTEAFF. CDR3 DNA sequence: TGCGCCAGCAGTGATCCGGGTAACACTGAAGCTTTCTTT.